This TCR beta chain was documented in a study of cytomegalovirus exposure and HLA in healthy donors. General study points: Follow-up analysis later connected one missense variant in DCLRE1C with trimming of TCR beta V- and J-genes. When a later analysis compared HLA-associated TCR beta chains with equally common others, the HLA-associated chains turned out to be more clonally expanded and to have lower generation probabilities.

V lost 0 bases, J lost 1 base, and 3 bases stayed unmatched. CDR1 and CDR2 from the germline V gene are SGHDT and YYEEEE. There are 15 residues in the CDR3. As regards this clone: Its antigen is unknown.

Primers for the PCR totalled 60 Vbeta and 13 Jbeta. The protocol was immunoSEQ multiplex PCR, while the TCRdb copy is restricted to in-frame clones and leaves out a portion. Here the sample spans some 190,000 clones, 70% to 80% being singletons. The chain joins TRBV5-6 to TRBJ2-7; 8 nucleotides match TRBD1. The sequencing input was PBMCs. The receptor was derived from a young man in good health and CMV-seronegative. The chain's CDR3 is CASSLGGQASYEQYF. CDR3 sequence (DNA): TGTGCCAGCAGCTTGGGGGGACAGGCATCCTACGAGCAGTACTTC.